This TCR beta chain originates from a study of shared clonotypes between healthy human individuals. Notes on the study in general: Depth of sequencing was expected to influence donor clonotype sharing. As a rule, naive subsets had a larger estimated richness than memory subsets.

The repertoire was sequenced with immunoSEQ multiplex PCR; TCRdb's copy has only in-frame clones and lacks some. Of about 1.4 million clones listed, approximately 96% are singletons. This CDR3 spans 14 amino acids. Germline CDR1 and CDR2: SGHNT and YYREEE (reference sequence). With 4 bases removed from V and 4 bases from J, the gap between germline ends came to 12 bases. For this clone: Antigen: not known.

A split of CD4+ cells into CD45RA+ naive and CD45RA-negative memory subsets was performed. V is TRBV5-4 and J is TRBJ2-1; TRBD2 is a possible D gene (5 bases). The material sequenced was naive CD4+ T cells sorted from blood. Subset here: CD45RA+ positively selected. This clonotype was obtained from a man aged 25 to 45 in good health. CDR3 sequence: CASSPRSEYNEQFF. In nucleotides, the CDR3 is TGTGCCAGCAGCCCTCGTAGCGAGTACAATGAGCAGTTCTTC.